What follows describes a single T cell receptor (beta chain). Its antigen is unidentified. These data are taken from a study of T cells in Graves' hyperthyroidism and ophthalmopathy. Study-wide findings and caveats: Separating ophthalmopathy from stable hyperthyroidism was achieved by a 13 V-J model. Peripheral blood also featured most of the thyroid clonotypes expanded above 0.001.

CDR1 and CDR2 from the germline V gene are DFQATT and SNEGSKA (reference sequence). V shed 5 bases and J shed 1 base, with 15 bases lying between them. CDR3 size: 16 residues. TCR beta CDR3 regions were amplified from RNA transcripts. A set of HTBI primers served as the primers for a first-round RT-PCR of the TCR CDR3. TCRdb independently ran MiXCR on the multiplex PCR reads; one entry per CDR3 protein. The sample shows under 650,000 distinct CDR3 sequences, around 15% of them seen only once. Each diagnosis was grounded in clinical symptoms, serum thyroxine and TRAb, thyroid ultrasound, and orbital computed tomography.

Sample: blood. The clonotype originates from a woman aged 25 to 39 with Graves' hyperthyroidism. The chain couples TRBV20-1 to TRBJ2-6; D gene uncertain. The CDR3 is CSAYPITLSGANVLTF. In DNA form, the CDR3 reads TGCAGTGCTTACCCTATTACCCTATCTGGGGCCAACGTCCTGACTTTC.